This T cell receptor beta chain was sequenced for a study (dated by TCRdb to about 2016). The germline V gene provides CDR1 SGDLS and CDR2 YYNGEE. Spanning cysteine to phenylalanine, the CDR3 consists of 18 amino acids. The DNA shown is the 54-base CDR3, in frame from base 1. V trim: 2 bases; J trim: 2 bases; unmatched bases: 7. This clonotype was counted once. Its antigen is not yet known. The record has no base qualities; no much larger clone is one base away. One read offers little support. Receptor amplification or capture employed RT-PCR. The sequencer was an Illumina MiSeq. TCRdb cleaned the public reads at Q25 with fastp, built clones with MiXCR and kept in-frame beta chains. One record per CDR3 amino acid sequence lists the most common genes and DNA. The sample table records 550,000 to 750,000 distinct CDR3 sequences; approximately 15% of these occur just once. The top ten hold roughly 3.6% of the sample.

This receptor was identified in a female donor in good health, serving as a healthy control. The material sequenced was memory CD4+ T cells from blood. This sequence uses TRBV9 and TRBJ2-1, with 13 bases matching TRBD2. The DNA is as follows: TGTGCCAGCAGCGTGGAACTAGCGGGGGGGGGACCCTACAATGAGCAGTTCTTC. Translated, this gives CASSVELAGGGPYNEQFF.